The clone carrying this TCR beta chain was seen at least ten times. The target antigen is unknown. The source of the sample is a study of regulatory T cells in long-lasting Graves disease. Study-wide results and limits: Among the persistent patients, fewer than 3,500 public clonotypes were shared, more than the approximately 960 shared among new patients.

CDR3 length equals 14 residues. V shed 6 bases and J 3 bases; nucleotides not matched to a gene: 2. Germline-derived CDR1 and CDR2 are SNHLY and FYNNEI. For TCR beta, libraries came from iRepertoire HTBI primers and Arm-PCR of CDR3 regions. TCRdb re-derived calls from the multiplex PCR reads in MiXCR, one entry per CDR3 protein. Of 400,000 to 500,000 distinct CDR3 sequences listed, 13% to 15% are singletons. The time point denotes: newly diagnosed GD, antithyroid drugs for less than 3 months. Making the TCR library involved RNA that had been extracted from PBMCs. Patient provenance is recorded as an endocrinology department in Xi'an, China. The same specimen was also included in a second study, on T cells in Graves' hyperthyroidism and ophthalmopathy.

The TCR sequence derives from a woman aged 45-65 years with Graves disease. This specimen was peripheral blood mononuclear cells (PBMCs), taken at new diagnosis, from a patient treated with antithyroid drugs. The chain combines TRBV2 with TRBJ2-7; 13 bases map to TRBD2. CDR3: CASRGLAGFYEQYF. In DNA form, the CDR3 reads TGTGCCAGCAGGGGACTAGCGGGGTTCTACGAGCAGTACTTC.